Below, 20 T cell receptor beta chains from the same sample are listed, as sequenced in a study of T-cell memory formation after mild COVID-19. TCRdb reprocessed the 5' RACE reads with MiXCR, giving one entry per CDR3 protein. Of 500,000 to 600,000 distinct CDR3 sequences listed, roughly 18% are singletons. Sequenced input: PBMCs or a T cell subset sorted from them (not recorded which). These TCRs come from an adult woman who had mild COVID-19 (a few samples of this study predate the infection). Cell type and time point are not known.

The chain combines TRBV27 with TRBJ2-1; D gene unclear. V was cut by 6 bases and J by 0 bases, with 12 bases left in between. Per the germline V gene, CDR1 is MNHEY and CDR2 is SMNVEV (reference sequence). The CDR3 runs to 15 residues. The CDR3 spells CASSRKGLSYNEQFF. The CDR3, as DNA: TGTGCCAGCAGCCGAAAGGGCCTCTCCTACAATGAGCAGTTCTTC.

This rearrangement joins TRBV6-6 to TRBJ1-1, with D uncertain. With 5 bases removed from V and 2 bases from J, the gap between germline ends came to 15 bases. Germline loops: CDR1 MNHNY, CDR2 SVGAGI (reference sequence). The CDR3 totals 15 residues. This CDR3 is CASSPPRGANTEAFF. The CDR3 DNA follows: TGTGCCAGCAGTCCCCCACGGGGTGCTAACACTGAAGCTTTCTTT.

This clonotype has only one observation. The rearrangement joins TRBV28 to TRBJ2-6; D unclear. The CDR3 extends over 14 amino acids. V lost 6 bases and J 4 bases, leaving 10 bases between the germline ends. CDR1 is MDHEN and CDR2 is SYDVKM in the germline V gene. CDR3 residues: CASRLNLGANVLTF. The DNA of the CDR3 is TGTGCCAGCAGACTTAACCTGGGGGCCAACGTCCTGACTTTC.

This sequence joins TRBV5-5 and TRBJ1-1, with TRBD1 identical over 10 bases. Germline V gene data show CDR1 as SGHKS and CDR2 as YYEKEE (reference sequence). Losses at the gene ends were 1 base for V and 2 bases for J; bases not matched to a gene: 2. The CDR3 loop spans 15 amino acids. CDR3 DNA: TGTGCCAGCAGCTTGTTGACAGGGGGCAACACTGAAGCTTTCTTT. Translated: CASSLLTGGNTEAFF.

This clonotype has a handful of counts. The genes are TRBV29-1 and TRBJ1-1; the D gene is possibly TRBD1 (6 bases). The germline V and J ends were trimmed by 1 base and 5 bases, with 17 bases remaining between them. CDR3 length equals 15 residues. Germline loops: CDR1 SQVTM, CDR2 ANQGSEA. This CDR3 is CSVEGGGGRRTEAFF. The CDR3 coding sequence is TGCAGCGTTGAAGGGGGAGGGGGGCGAAGGACTGAAGCTTTCTTT. Full variable domain (remainder filled in from reference TRBV29-1 and TRBJ1-1): SAVISQKPSRDICQRGTSLTIQCQVDSQVTMMFWYRQQPGQSLTLIATANQGSEATYESGFVIDKFPISRPNLTFSTLTVSNMSPEDSSIYLCSVEGGGGRRTEAFFGQGTRLTVV.

J is TRBJ1-1 and V is TRBV3-1; 11 nucleotides agree with TRBD1. J was trimmed by 3 bases and V by 4 bases; bases with no gene match: 4. The CDR3 consists of 15 residues. CDR1 is LGHDT and CDR2 is YNNKEL in the germline V gene (reference sequence). The CDR3 coding sequence is TGTGCCAGCAGCCCCGGGACAGGGGGAGACACTGAAGCTTTCTTT. Translating gives CASSPGTGGDTEAFF. The full variable domain, completed using reference TRBV3-1 and TRBJ1-1, is DTAVSQTPKYLVTQMGNDKSIKCEQNLGHDTMYWYKQDSKKFLKIMFSYNNKELIINETVPNRFSPKSPDKAHLNLHINSLELGDSAVYFCASSPGTGGDTEAFFGQGTRLTVV.

V is TRBV7-6 and J is TRBJ2-5; TRBD2 is a possible D gene (6 bases). CDR3 length equals 14 residues. V gave up 4 bases and J gave up 5 bases, with 14 bases separating them. In germline, CDR1 is SGHVS, CDR2 FNYEAQ. In nucleotides, the CDR3 is TGTGCCAGCAGCTCCGAGGAGGGGCGCGAGACCCAGTACTTC. Translating gives CASSSEEGRETQYF.

The CDR3: CASSPGGRAWPGELFF. The CDR3 nucleotides are TGTGCCAGCAGCCCTGGTGGCAGGGCTTGGCCCGGGGAGCTGTTTTTT. The chain employs TRBV7-9 and TRBJ2-2, with D perhaps matching TRBD1 (5 bases). Trimming shortened V by 5 bases and J by 6 bases, and 19 bases separated the two germline ends. Germline V lookup: CDR1 SEHNR, CDR2 FQNEAQ (reference sequence). There are 16 residues in the CDR3.

This clonotype has a handful of counts. The CDR3 nucleotides read TGTGCCAGCAGTTACTCCGCTAATACCGGGACCTTTTCCTACGAGCAGTACTTC. It specifies CASSYSANTGTFSYEQYF. The chain has TRBV6-5 and TRBJ2-7; D may match TRBD1 or TRBD2 (5 bases each). Germline CDR1 MNHEY, CDR2 SVGAGI. This CDR3 is 18 amino acids long. Trimming pared 0 bases from V and 1 base from J, leaving 19 bases between.

The rearrangement links TRBV10-3 to TRBJ2-7; D is undetermined. CDR3 length equals 12 residues. Germline V CDR1 and CDR2: ENHRY, SYGVKD. The V end lost 6 bases, the J end lost 0 bases, and 6 bases lay between the germline ends. CDR3 DNA sequence: TGTGCCATCAGCCCCGCCTCCTACGAGCAGTACTTC. This encodes CAISPASYEQYF.

The rearrangement joins TRBV12-3 or TRBV12-4 to TRBJ2-3, with no clear D. The CDR3 sequence is 15 residues long. V lost 3 bases and J lost 3, with 13 bases in between. The CDR3 reads CASSFTASETDTQYF. In DNA form, the CDR3 reads TGTGCCAGCAGTTTCACGGCATCGGAGACAGATACGCAGTATTTT.

This clonotype was detected ten times or more. The chain recombines TRBV5-1 with TRBJ2-5; D remains ambiguous. Germline loops: CDR1 SGHRS, CDR2 YFSETQ. The CDR3 is 15 residues long. Trimming left V 4 bases short and J 3 bases short, with 16 bases between. The CDR3 sequence is CASSILTEQKETQYF. The CDR3 coding sequence is TGCGCCAGCAGCATCCTGACGGAACAGAAAGAGACCCAGTACTTC. Drawing the rest from reference TRBV5-1 and TRBJ2-5, the complete variable domain is KAGVTQTPRYLIKTRGQQVTLSCSPISGHRSVSWYQQTPGQGLQFLFEYFSETQRNKGNFPGRFSGRQFSNSRSEMNVSTLELGDSALYLCASSILTEQKETQYFGPGTRLLVL.

This rearrangement joins TRBV24-1 to TRBJ2-5; perhaps TRBD1 as D (6 bases). Trimming cost V 9 bases and J 3 bases, with 16 bases left between them. Germline V gene data show CDR1 as KGHDR and CDR2 as SFDVKD. This CDR3 has 14 amino acids. The chain's CDR3 is CATCRIRTEETQYF. The CDR3 DNA is TGTGCCACCTGTAGAATAAGGACAGAAGAGACCCAGTACTTC.

The chain couples TRBV5-1 to TRBJ1-2; D possibly corresponds to TRBD1 (5 bases). V dropped 5 bases and J dropped 5 bases, with 16 bases sitting between them. Germline-derived CDR1 and CDR2 are SGHRS and YFSETQ. This CDR3 is built from 14 residues. In DNA, the CDR3 is TGCGCCAGCAGTTATACAGGAGCGGAGTATGGCTACACCTTC. Translation gives CASSYTGAEYGYTF.

J is TRBJ1-2 and V is TRBV7-6; tentative D call: TRBD1 (5 bases). The V end was cut by 5 bases, the J end by 2 bases, with 15 bases between. Germline V gene sequence: CDR1 SGHVS, CDR2 FNYEAQ. The CDR3 length is 15 residues. The CDR3 sequence is CASSPTRGINYGYTF. The CDR3, as DNA: TGTGCCAGCAGCCCCACTCGGGGGATCAACTATGGCTACACCTTC. Together with reference TRBV7-6 and TRBJ1-2, the CDR3 gives the full variable domain: GAGVSQSPRYKVTKRGQDVALRCDPISGHVSLYWYRQALGQGPEFLTYFNYEAQQDKSGLPNDRFSAERPEGSISTLTIQRTEQRDSAMYRCASSPTRGINYGYTFGSGTRLTVV.

This clonotype has only a few counts. The chain combines TRBV20-1 with TRBJ2-7; 8 nucleotides align to TRBD2. Losses at the gene ends were 3 bases for V and 6 bases for J; bases not matched to a gene: 28. This CDR3 spans 20 amino acids. Germline CDR1 DFQATT, CDR2 SNEGSKA (reference sequence). CDR3 nucleotides: TGCAGTGCTAGCCCCCTGCCGGTCAGCGGGAGAAGGACTGGCGCGGGCGAGCAGTACTTC. Its protein product is CSASPLPVSGRRTGAGEQYF.

This clonotype was counted between two and nine times. J is TRBJ1-1 and V is TRBV5-1, with D unclear. The CDR3 has 14 residues. Germline assignment: CDR1 SGHRS and CDR2 YFSETQ. V dropped 1 base and J dropped 4 bases, with 11 bases sitting between them. CDR3 in amino acids: CASSLTIEGTEAFF. CDR3 DNA: TGCGCCAGCAGCTTGACAATCGAGGGCACTGAAGCTTTCTTT.

This clonotype was observed a few times. This chain connects TRBV5-1 to TRBJ2-7, with 7 bases aligning to TRBD2. The CDR3 spans 14 residues. CDR1 is SGHRS, CDR2 YFSETQ, per germline. V was clipped by 0 bases and J by 5 bases; unmatched bases: 5. CDR3 coding DNA: TGCGCCAGCAGCTTGGCCAGCGGGGTCCACGAGCAGTACTTC. Residues: CASSLASGVHEQYF.

This clonotype was recorded a few times. The V call is TRBV5-4, the J call TRBJ2-1; the match to TRBD1 covers 9 bases. Germline CDR1 is SGHNT and CDR2 is YYREEE (reference sequence). J gave up 8 bases and V 3 bases, and 24 bases lay outside the gene matches. The CDR3 has 20 amino acids. The CDR3 loop reads CASSSPTGQGLGGSSHEQFF. The CDR3 DNA reads as TGTGCCAGCAGCTCCCCGACGGGACAGGGTCTGGGCGGGAGTTCCCATGAGCAGTTCTTC. The variable domain in full, with the rest retrieved from reference TRBV5-4 and TRBJ2-1, is ETGVTQSPTHLIKTRGQQVTLRCSSQSGHNTVSWYQQALGQGPQFIFQYYREEENGRGNFPPRFSGLQFPNYSSELNVNALELDDSALYLCASSSPTGQGLGGSSHEQFFGPGTRLTVL.

Note on this clonotype: The junction differs from germline at one of its ends, possibly a read error. The chain employs TRBV7-7 and TRBJ2-5; 9 nucleotides align to TRBD2. The CDR3 length is 14 residues. Germline V gene sequence: CDR1 SSHAT, CDR2 FNYEAQ (reference sequence). CDR3 sequence: CASSLAGARETQYF. The CDR3 nucleotides are TGTGCTAGCAGCTTAGCGGGGGCGCGGGAGACCCAGTACTTC.